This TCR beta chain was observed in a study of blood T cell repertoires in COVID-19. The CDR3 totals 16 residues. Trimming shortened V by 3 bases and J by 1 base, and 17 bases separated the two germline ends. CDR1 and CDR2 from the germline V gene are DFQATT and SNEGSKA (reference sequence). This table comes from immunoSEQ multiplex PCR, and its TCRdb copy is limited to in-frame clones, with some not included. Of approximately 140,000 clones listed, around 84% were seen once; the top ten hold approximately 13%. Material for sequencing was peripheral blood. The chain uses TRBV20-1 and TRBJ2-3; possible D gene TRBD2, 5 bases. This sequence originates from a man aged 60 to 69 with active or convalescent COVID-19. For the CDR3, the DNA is TGCAGTGCTAGTACGGGATCTAGTTTACGCACAGATACGCAGTATTTT. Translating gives CSASTGSSLRTDTQYF.